A single sample gave rise to the 8 T cell receptor beta chains below, sequenced in a study of somatic mutations in cytotoxic T cells in rheumatoid arthritis (dated 2017 in TCRdb). Libraries were made using the immunoSEQ multiplex PCR assay. TCRdb took this table from immuneACCESS and kept in-frame rearrangements with V and J called. Such tables lack part of the clones; where checked against another copy, unresolved V genes explain under half of the gap, and the rest is unexplained. Counted in this sample were roughly 14,000 clones; about three quarters of them appeared once. Clones ranked in the top ten supply 15% to 20% of the sample. Sequencing input: CD8+ T cells sorted from blood. The receptors were sampled from an adult with rheumatoid arthritis.

CDR3: CASSTEGGVDYNEQFF. DNA of the CDR3: TGTGCCAGCAGCACCGAAGGGGGAGTGGACTACAATGAGCAGTTCTTC. The chain combines TRBV7-8 with TRBJ2-1; D possibly corresponds to TRBD1 (6 bases). Germline CDR1 and CDR2: SGHVS and FQNEAQ. V was cut by 5 bases and J by 3 bases, with 17 bases left in between. The CDR3 runs 16 residues.

This clone occurred once. This chain uses TRBV6-1 with TRBJ1-5; tentative D call: TRBD1 (5 bases). V shed 1 base and J shed 0 bases, with 13 bases lying between them. CDR1 MNHNS and CDR2 SASEGT come from the germline V gene. The CDR3 covers 17 residues. CDR3 bases: TGTGCCAGCAGTGAAGTAGGGGTTTTAGATAGCAATCAGCCCCAGCATTTT. Its translation is CASSEVGVLDSNQPQHF.

The chain carries TRBV10-2 and TRBJ1-5, with 7 bases matching TRBD1. From germline, CDR1 is WSHSY and CDR2 SAAADI. Germline trimming cut 5 bases from V and 2 bases from J; bases unmatched to any gene: 9. The CDR3 consists of 16 residues. The CDR3: CASSLGQRLGNQPQHF. The CDR3 nucleotides are TGCGCCAGCAGTTTGGGACAGAGGTTGGGCAATCAGCCCCAGCATTTT.

V is TRBV5-1 and J is TRBJ2-1; D is unclear. This CDR3 has 15 amino acids. Germline V CDR1 and CDR2: SGHRS, YFSETQ. Between the trimmed V and J ends, which lost 1 base and 6 bases, there was a span of 14 bases. CDR3 DNA: TGCGCCAGCAGCTTGAAGAAAGAGGTCGGCAATGAGCAGTTCTTC. This translates into CASSLKKEVGNEQFF. Based on the CDR3 plus reference TRBV5-1 and TRBJ2-1, the full variable domain is KAGVTQTPRYLIKTRGQQVTLSCSPISGHRSVSWYQQTPGQGLQFLFEYFSETQRNKGNFPGRFSGRQFSNSRSEMNVSTLELGDSALYLCASSLKKEVGNEQFFGPGTRLTVL.

The chain joins TRBV28 to TRBJ1-5, with TRBD1 identical over 8 bases. V lost 6 bases and J lost 0; bases outside the gene matches: 10. The V gene's germline CDR1 is MDHEN and CDR2 SYDVKM. The CDR3 covers 17 residues. The CDR3 coding sequence is TGTGCCAGCAGGTCCCGGGACAGGAGTTATAGCAATCAGCCCCAGCATTTT. This encodes CASRSRDRSYSNQPQHF.

In this sample, this clone turned up a few times. The rearrangement links TRBV10-1 to TRBJ1-2, with a tentative D call TRBD1 (5 bases). This CDR3 region has 14 residues. CDR1 is WNHNN, CDR2 SYGVQD, per germline (reference sequence). Trimming shortened V by 0 bases and J by 6 bases, and 11 bases separated the two germline ends. The DNA of the CDR3 is TGCGCCAGCAGTGAGTCAGGGGCGAGGAATGGCTACACCTTC. Protein: CASSESGARNGYTF.

The rearrangement joins TRBV6-5 to TRBJ1-1; D gene ambiguous. The CDR3 loop spans 13 amino acids. V lost 2 bases and J 1 base, leaving 5 bases between the germline ends. CDR1 and CDR2 (germline): MNHEY, SVGAGI. CDR3 DNA: TGTGCCAGCAGTTACGGGCAGAACACTGAAGCTTTCTTT. It translates to CASSYGQNTEAFF.

This clone was seen a few times. This chain connects TRBV13 to TRBJ2-3; D gene uncertain. This CDR3 has 12 amino acids. V was cut by 4 bases and J by 0 bases, with 2 bases left in between. Germline CDR1 reads PRHDT; CDR2 reads FYEKMQ (reference sequence). The CDR3 DNA reads as TGTGCCAGCAGCTCAAGCACAGATACGCAGTATTTT. It is translated as CASSSSTDTQYF.